These 25 T cell receptor beta chains share one sample of origin, sequenced in a study of control samples from healthy donors and cancer patients (TCRdb year 2020). The method behind the library was the immunoSEQ multiplex PCR assay. TCRdb took this table from immuneACCESS and kept in-frame rearrangements with V and J called. Such tables lack part of the clones; where checked against another copy, unresolved V genes explain under half of the gap, and the rest is unexplained. The sample table lists 130,000 or so clones, roughly 90% of them with a count of one. Clones ranked in the top ten supply 4.5% to 7% of the sample. Sequences were obtained from blood. All receptors come from a man younger than 35 in good health.

The chain recombines TRBV18 with TRBJ2-3; 9 nucleotides agree with TRBD2. This CDR3 region has 15 residues. J was trimmed by 6 bases and V by 2 bases; bases with no gene match: 6. Per the germline V gene, CDR1 is KGHSH and CDR2 is LQKENI. CDR3 DNA: TGTGCCAGCTCACCATATATGAGCGGGGGGGATACGCAGTATTTT. This sequence encodes CASSPYMSGGDTQYF.

The V call is TRBV9, the J call TRBJ1-1; D remains unclear. The CDR3 loop spans 15 amino acids. V lost 3 bases and J 0 bases, leaving 12 bases between the germline ends. CDR1 and CDR2 (germline): SGDLS, YYNGEE. DNA of the CDR3: TGTGCCAGCAGCGCGTCCACTGTAGTGAACACTGAAGCTTTCTTT. This gives the protein CASSASTVVNTEAFF.

This chain joins TRBV5-4 and TRBJ1-2, with D unresolved. The germline gives CDR1 SGHNT, CDR2 YYREEE (reference sequence). The CDR3 runs to 12 residues. Trimming pared 0 bases from V and 4 bases from J, leaving 4 bases between. The CDR3, as DNA: TGTGCCAGCAGCTTGGACAGCTATGGCTACACCTTC. This gives the protein CASSLDSYGYTF.

The rearrangement links TRBV24-1 to TRBJ2-5; D gene uncertain. Germline CDR1 is KGHDR and CDR2 is SFDVKD. The CDR3 totals 14 residues. V was pared by 0 bases and J by 0 bases, with 4 bases between. The CDR3 DNA follows: TGTGCCACCAGTGATTTGGGGTACCAAGAGACCCAGTACTTC. As protein: CATSDLGYQETQYF.

The chain carries TRBV6-2 or TRBV6-3 and TRBJ2-7, with D maybe TRBD1 (5 bases). From germline, CDR1 is MNHEY and CDR2 SVGEGT. This CDR3 region has 16 residues. V lost 4 bases, J lost 4 bases, and 20 bases lay in between. The CDR3 is CASSFAGIYYSYEQYF. The CDR3, as DNA: TGTGCCAGCAGTTTCGCAGGGATATATTATTCTTACGAGCAGTACTTC.

The rearrangement joins TRBV19 to TRBJ2-5; 7 bases are a match to TRBD1. Germline CDR1 LNHDA, CDR2 SQIVND (reference sequence). The CDR3 is made up of 15 amino acids. After removal of 4 bases from V and 0 bases from J, the junction contained 5 bases not matched to a gene. CDR3 amino acids: CASSTPTGYQETQYF. CDR3 bases: TGTGCCAGTAGTACACCGACAGGGTACCAAGAGACCCAGTACTTC.

The rearrangement uses TRBV3-1 (or the pseudogene TRBV3-2) and TRBJ2-2; no clear D gene. Germline CDR1 is LGHDT and CDR2 is YNNKEL (reference sequence). V shed 5 bases and J shed 0 bases, with 7 bases lying between them. This CDR3 has 14 residues. The CDR3 region is CASSYLTNTGELFF. CDR3 coding DNA: TGTGCCAGCAGCTACCTTACGAACACCGGGGAGCTGTTTTTT.

This chain joins TRBV4-2 and TRBJ1-2; TRBD1 agrees at 8 bases. The CDR3 covers 16 residues. The V gene's germline CDR1 is LGHNA and CDR2 YNFKEQ. Trimming removed 0 bases from V and 3 bases from J; junction bases left unmatched: 6. CDR3 sequence (DNA): TGTGCCAGCAGCCAAGAGGACAGGGCATACTACTATGGCTACACCTTC. Its protein product is CASSQEDRAYYYGYTF.

CDR3 residues: CASSQGSSTGELFF. As DNA, the CDR3 is TGTGCCAGCAGCCAAGGATCTAGCACCGGGGAGCTGTTTTTT. The V call is TRBV4-2, the J call TRBJ2-2; D is unresolved. CDR3 length equals 14 residues. Trimming removed 1 base at V and 4 bases at J, with 7 bases between. Germline CDR1 LGHNA, CDR2 YNFKEQ.

This clone showed up just a few times. Written as DNA, the CDR3 is TGTGCCAGTAGTATTTCGGATCAGCCCCAGCATTTT. Its protein product is CASSISDQPQHF. The J gene is TRBJ1-5, the V gene TRBV19; D ambiguous. The V gene's germline CDR1 is LNHDA and CDR2 SQIVND (reference sequence). The germline V and J ends were trimmed by 3 bases and 5 bases, with 5 bases remaining between them. The CDR3 extends over 12 amino acids.

V is TRBV12-3 or TRBV12-4 and J is TRBJ1-4; no reliable D call. Deletions cut 2 bases from V and 8 bases from J, with 6 bases between. The CDR3 extends over 12 amino acids. DNA of the CDR3: TGTGCCAGCAGTTTATTATGGGAAAAACTGTTTTTT. Residues: CASSLLWEKLFF.

In regard to this clone: The sample has other DNA sequences that encode this CDR3 too. The chain uses TRBV2 and TRBJ2-5; the match to TRBD1 covers 7 bases. The CDR3 is 14 residues long. The V gene end was trimmed by 3 bases and the J gene end by 2 bases; junction bases not matched to a gene: 3. Germline CDR1 and CDR2: SNHLY and FYNNEI. This chain's CDR3 is CASSEGTAQETQYF. In nucleotides, the CDR3 is TGTGCCAGCAGTGAGGGGACAGCGCAAGAGACCCAGTACTTC.

DNA of the CDR3: TGCAGCGTTGACCGAGGGGTCTATGGCTACACCTTC. This translates into CSVDRGVYGYTF. This chain links TRBV29-1 with TRBJ1-2; a weak D match, TRBD1 (5 bases). The V and J ends lost 3 bases and 4 bases respectively, with 9 bases between them. Per germline, CDR1 SQVTM and CDR2 ANQGSEA. CDR3 length equals 12 residues. The variable domain in full, completed from reference TRBV29-1 and TRBJ1-2, reads SAVISQKPSRDICQRGTSLTIQCQVDSQVTMMFWYRQQPGQSLTLIATANQGSEATYESGFVIDKFPISRPNLTFSTLTVSNMSPEDSSIYLCSVDRGVYGYTFGSGTRLTVV.

A note on this clone: A junction boundary mismatches the germline segment, possibly from a read error. The J gene is TRBJ1-2, the V gene TRBV19, with D unclear. CDR1 and CDR2 (germline): LNHDA, SQIVND (reference sequence). The CDR3 length is 16 residues. The CDR3 spells CASSITVGGASSKIHF. The CDR3 DNA follows: TGTGCCAGTAGTATAACCGTGGGAGGAGCCTCCTCTAAAATCCACTTC.

This clone was picked up one time. The V call is TRBV2, the J call TRBJ1-2, with D unresolved. From germline, CDR1 is SNHLY and CDR2 FYNNEI. The CDR3 is 14 amino acids. The V and J ends lost 1 base and 4 bases respectively, with 10 bases between them. CDR3 protein: CASSEEATVYGYTF. CDR3 coding DNA: TGTGCCAGCAGTGAAGAGGCAACAGTCTATGGCTACACCTTC.

The J gene is TRBJ2-7, the V gene TRBV7-9, with D perhaps matching TRBD1 or TRBD2 (6 bases each). The CDR3 has 11 residues. Trimming cost V 4 bases and J 11 bases, with 12 bases left between them. In germline, CDR1 is SEHNR, CDR2 FQNEAQ (reference sequence). CDR3 in amino acids: CASSSGGKEYF. Here the CDR3 DNA reads TGTGCCAGCAGCTCCGGGGGCAAGGAGTACTTC.

Comment on this clone: Germline and junction disagree at one end, which may indicate a read error. The J gene is TRBJ1-4, the V gene TRBV23-1; D uncertain. TRBV23-1 is sorted into the ORF group, with uncertain function. This CDR3 region has 14 residues. The CDR3 DNA reads TGCGCCAGCAATCAACTTCCGTGGAATGAAAAACTGTTTTTT. This encodes CASNQLPWNEKLFF.

The chain joins TRBV27 to TRBJ1-1; 8 bases map to TRBD1. V trimming: 5 bases; J trimming: 2 bases; junction bases outside the gene matches: 10. Germline lookup yields CDR1 MNHEY and CDR2 SMNVEV (reference sequence). CDR3 length equals 16 residues. CDR3 in amino acids: CASSPKTGALNTEAFF. The CDR3 bases are TGTGCCAGCAGTCCCAAGACAGGGGCCCTTAACACTGAAGCTTTCTTT.

The rearrangement uses TRBV10-1 and TRBJ2-2; D unclear. The germline V gene encodes CDR1 WNHNN and CDR2 SYGVQD (reference sequence). The CDR3 has 12 amino acids. Trimming removed 2 bases at V and 4 bases at J, with 2 bases between. The CDR3 region is CASSEGTGELFF. DNA of the CDR3: TGCGCCAGCAGTGAGGGCACCGGGGAGCTGTTTTTT.

The V call is TRBV2, the J call TRBJ1-6; D call uncertain. The germline V and J ends were trimmed by 6 bases and 11 bases, with 11 bases remaining between them. Germline loops: CDR1 SNHLY, CDR2 FYNNEI. CDR3 length: 12 residues. CDR3 DNA sequence: TGTGCCAGCAGAACGGTTATTACACCCCTCCACTTT. Its translation: CASRTVITPLHF.

The chain joins TRBV5-1 to TRBJ1-4; 8 nucleotides line up with TRBD1. This CDR3 contains 13 residues. Germline CDR1 is SGHRS and CDR2 is YFSETQ. Losses at the gene ends were 3 bases for V and 8 bases for J; bases not matched to a gene: 3. This CDR3 is CASSSDRAEKLFF. CDR3 nucleotides: TGCGCCAGCAGCTCGGACAGGGCGGAAAAACTGTTTTTT.

The rearrangement links TRBV6-5 to TRBJ2-5, with D possibly matching TRBD1 (6 bases). The germline CDR1 and CDR2 sequences are MNHEY and SVGAGI. The V and J ends lost 6 bases and 2 bases respectively, with 10 bases between them. The CDR3 spans 13 residues. CDR3 protein: CASSRDKQETQYF. The CDR3 region has the DNA TGTGCCAGCAGCCGGGACAAACAAGAGACCCAGTACTTC.

The rearrangement uses TRBV11-2 and TRBJ2-3; D gene uncertain. CDR3 length equals 13 residues. Trimming pared 1 base from V and 2 bases from J, leaving 4 bases between. CDR1 and CDR2 from the germline V gene are SGHAT and FQNNGV. CDR3 region: CASSLVATDTQYF. The CDR3 DNA sequence: TGTGCCAGCAGCTTAGTTGCCACAGATACGCAGTATTTT. Full variable domain (missing parts from reference TRBV11-2 and TRBJ2-3): EAGVAQSPRYKIIEKRQSVAFWCNPISGHATLYWYQQILGQGPKLLIQFQNNGVVDDSQLPKDRFSAERLKGVDSTLKIQPAKLEDSAVYLCASSLVATDTQYFGPGTRLTVL.

This chain uses TRBV1 with TRBJ2-7; the table's D gene call, TRBD2, was not cross checked with the DNA. TRBV1 counts as a pseudogene. The CDR3 sequence is 11 residues long. CDR3 sequence reads: CTSSHPYEQYF. For the CDR3, the DNA is TGCACCAGCAGCCATCCTTACGAGCAGTACTTC.

This chain joins TRBV30 and TRBJ1-1, with 8 positions matching TRBD1. The CDR3 is 16 residues long. CDR1 and CDR2 (germline): GTSNPN, SVGIG (reference sequence). V lost 3 bases and J lost 1; bases outside the gene matches: 10. CDR3 sequence: CAWRPPGGLGNTEAFF. The CDR3 nucleotides read TGTGCCTGGAGGCCCCCAGGGGGCCTCGGGAACACTGAAGCTTTCTTT.